These 2 T cell receptor beta chains were sequenced from one sample in a study of technical replicates of blood from a handful of donors. Assay: immunoSEQ multiplex PCR; the TCRdb copy retains only in-frame clones and omits some. Here the sample spans under 100,000 clones, 86% being singletons. Sequenced input: PBMCs. The receptors derive from a human donor in good health. Some clones in this sample may be carry-over from other donors' samples.

A single count supports this clone. The chain recombines TRBV18 with TRBJ1-2; unclear D gene. This CDR3 comprises 11 residues. Trimming took 5 bases from V and 10 from J, leaving 11 bases between them. The germline CDR1 and CDR2 sequences are KGHSH and LQKENI. CDR3 nucleotide sequence: TGTGCCAGCTCATCGCAACTGGTCTACACCTTC. Translated: CASSSQLVYTF.

The rearrangement uses TRBV7-3 and TRBJ2-5; TRBD2 aligns across 9 bases. This CDR3 region has 14 residues. V shed 0 bases and J 9 bases; nucleotides not matched to a gene: 5. Germline assignment: CDR1 SGHTA and CDR2 FQGTGA. CDR3 nucleotide sequence: TGTGCCAGCAGCTTAACTAGCGGGAGTCTGGCCCAGTACTTC. Its protein product is CASSLTSGSLAQYF.